One and the same sample provided the 19 T cell receptor beta chains below, sequenced in a study of blood T cell repertoires in COVID-19. Sequencing used immunoSEQ multiplex PCR; TCRdb keeps in-frame clones, though not all of them. The repertoire holds 10,000 to 11,000 clones, with about 85% as singletons. Sequencing was performed on peripheral blood. These receptors were taken from a young man with active or convalescent COVID-19.

V usage is TRBV5-1 and J usage is TRBJ2-2; D gene ambiguous. Germline CDR1 and CDR2: SGHRS and YFSETQ. V shed 1 base and J shed 0 bases, with 7 bases lying between them. The CDR3 has 15 residues. The CDR3 sequence: CASSLNSPNTGELFF. DNA for the CDR3: TGCGCCAGCAGCTTGAATAGCCCGAACACCGGGGAGCTGTTTTTT.

The chain couples TRBV19 to TRBJ1-3; D possibly corresponds to TRBD1 (5 bases). There are 12 residues in the CDR3. V lost 4 bases, J lost 8 bases, and 9 bases lay in between. The germline V gene encodes CDR1 LNHDA and CDR2 SQIVND (reference sequence). CDR3 sequence reads: CASSKGRDTIYF. CDR3 DNA sequence: TGTGCCAGTAGTAAGGGGAGGGACACCATATATTTT.

The chain carries TRBV27 and TRBJ2-3, with 8 bases fitting TRBD1. CDR1 MNHEY and CDR2 SMNVEV come from the germline V gene (reference sequence). This CDR3 region has 16 residues. Trimming at V came to 2 bases and at J to 2 bases, leaving 6 bases not matched to a gene. The CDR3 sequence is CASSLVQDRATDTQYF. CDR3 in DNA: TGTGCCAGCAGTTTAGTTCAGGACAGGGCCACAGATACGCAGTATTTT.

By its share, this clone is medium-sized (0.01 to 0.1%). J is TRBJ1-2 and V is TRBV7-6, with D possibly being TRBD1 (5 bases). The germline V and J ends were trimmed by 0 bases and 3 bases, with 11 bases remaining between them. The CDR3 spans 15 residues. CDR1 and CDR2 from the germline V gene are SGHVS and FNYEAQ. The CDR3 bases are TGTGCCAGCAGCTTAGCGTTGGGGGGAGACTATGGCTACACCTTC. The encoded protein is CASSLALGGDYGYTF.

CDR3 residues: CASSVDRGLGETQYF. The DNA for the CDR3 is TGTGCCAGCAGTGTAGACAGGGGGCTAGGGGAGACCCAGTACTTC. The chain employs TRBV2 and TRBJ2-5; 10 nucleotides align to TRBD1. The CDR3 is made up of 15 amino acids. J gave up 5 bases and V 4 bases, and 7 bases lay outside the gene matches. The germline V gene encodes CDR1 SNHLY and CDR2 FYNNEI.

This clone was counted a few times. The chain combines TRBV30 with TRBJ1-4; no clear D gene. Trimming shortened V by 2 bases and J by 8 bases, and 6 bases separated the two germline ends. CDR1 is GTSNPN and CDR2 is SVGIG in the germline V gene (reference sequence). The CDR3 covers 11 residues. CDR3 DNA sequence: TGTGCCTGGAGTTACGGGGAAAAACTGTTTTTT. Protein: CAWSYGEKLFF.

The genes are TRBV27 and TRBJ2-3, with 15 bases fitting TRBD2. CDR3 size: 17 residues. The V gene's germline CDR1 is MNHEY and CDR2 SMNVEV (reference sequence). The V and J ends lost 4 bases and 5 bases, in that order; junction bases with no gene match: 7. This CDR3 reads CASSSPGLAGGGDTQYF. CDR3 DNA sequence: TGTGCCAGCAGTTCCCCGGGACTAGCGGGGGGTGGAGATACGCAGTATTTT.

The chain combines TRBV12-3 or TRBV12-4 with TRBJ2-3; D remains unclear. V was trimmed by 6 bases and J by 3 bases, leaving 10 bases between them. The CDR3 extends over 13 amino acids. CDR3 loop: CASRRGRTDTQYF. The CDR3 nucleotides read TGTGCCAGCAGGAGAGGTCGGACAGATACGCAGTATTTT.

This clone showed up just a few times. The chain recombines TRBV7-3 with TRBJ1-1; D uncertain. V lost 2 bases, J lost 1 base, and 5 bases lay in between. Germline loops: CDR1 SGHTA, CDR2 FQGTGA. The CDR3 is 13 residues long. The CDR3 DNA reads TGTGCCAGCAGCTTACCCGGGAACACTGAAGCTTTCTTT. Residues: CASSLPGNTEAFF.

The chain is built from TRBV5-1 and TRBJ2-2, with TRBD2 matching 7 bases. Per the germline V gene, CDR1 is SGHRS and CDR2 is YFSETQ. V dropped 6 bases and J dropped 8; count of bases not matched to a gene: 13. The CDR3 has 15 residues. The CDR3: CASTLGSSGSGELFF. CDR3 bases: TGCGCCAGCACTCTAGGGTCTAGCGGTTCGGGGGAGCTGTTTTTT.

This clone appeared a single time. This sequence joins TRBV6-2 or TRBV6-3 and TRBJ1-2; 11 bases agree with TRBD1. Per the germline V gene, CDR1 is MNHEY and CDR2 is SVGEGT. J gave up 2 bases and V 1 base, and 3 bases lay outside the gene matches. The CDR3 is 16 residues long. CDR3 DNA sequence: TGTGCCAGCAGTTACTTCAGGACAGGGGGCAACTATGGCTACACCTTC. Amino acid sequence: CASSYFRTGGNYGYTF.

J is TRBJ2-7 and V is TRBV11-2; 7 nucleotides match TRBD1. Germline lookup yields CDR1 SGHAT and CDR2 FQNNGV. With V trimmed by 1 base and J by 4 bases, 7 bases remained unmatched. CDR3 length: 15 amino acids. CDR3 sequence: CASSLGGDRRYEQYF. The CDR3 bases are TGTGCCAGCAGCTTAGGAGGGGACAGAAGGTACGAGCAGTACTTC.

The rearrangement links TRBV30 to TRBJ1-5, with 12 positions matching TRBD1. CDR1 is GTSNPN, CDR2 SVGIG, per germline (reference sequence). The CDR3 runs 15 residues. V trimming: 1 base; J trimming: 6 bases; junction bases outside the gene matches: 4. The CDR3 loop reads CAWSEGQGAGQPQHF. CDR3 DNA: TGTGCCTGGAGTGAGGGACAGGGGGCTGGTCAGCCCCAGCATTTT.

This chain connects TRBV2 to TRBJ1-2; a possible D gene is TRBD1 (6 bases). With 7 bases removed from V and 8 bases from J, the gap between germline ends came to 17 bases. The CDR3 totals 13 residues. Germline CDR1 reads SNHLY; CDR2 reads FYNNEI. This CDR3 reads CASITRGSRGYTF. CDR3 bases: TGTGCCAGCATAACCAGGGGCAGTAGGGGCTACACCTTC. Full variable domain (remainder filled in from reference TRBV2 and TRBJ1-2): EPEVTQTPSHQVTQMGQEVILRCVPISNHLYFYWYRQILGQKVEFLVSFYNNEISEKSEIFDDQFSVERPDGSNFTLKIRSTKLEDSAMYFCASITRGSRGYTFGSGTRLTVV.

The sample holds a few counts of this clone. This chain joins TRBV4-2 and TRBJ2-5, with a possible D match to TRBD2 (5 bases). V was pared by 4 bases and J by 3 bases, with 18 bases between. Germline assignment: CDR1 LGHNA and CDR2 YNFKEQ. The CDR3 has 16 amino acids. The CDR3 loop is CASSLVGGTEEETQYF. CDR3 in DNA: TGTGCCAGCAGCCTTGTAGGAGGAACCGAAGAAGAGACCCAGTACTTC.

This clone occurred once. The V gene is TRBV7-9, the J gene TRBJ2-1, with 10 bases matching TRBD1. V trimming: 4 bases; J trimming: 1 base; junction bases outside the gene matches: 1. The CDR3 has 15 amino acids. Germline lookup yields CDR1 SEHNR and CDR2 FQNEAQ (reference sequence). The CDR3 nucleotides read TGTGCCAGCAGCTGGGGACAGGGGTCCTACAATGAGCAGTTCTTC. Encoded protein: CASSWGQGSYNEQFF.

The V call is TRBV5-4, the J call TRBJ1-1, with a possible D match to TRBD1 (5 bases). This CDR3 region has 14 residues. Germline CDR1 is SGHNT and CDR2 is YYREEE (reference sequence). V lost 2 bases to trimming and J lost 7 bases, with 15 bases between them. The CDR3 DNA reads as TGTGCCAGCAGCTTTATCTTCCAGGGTGATGAAGCTTTCTTT. This sequence encodes CASSFIFQGDEAFF.

The rearrangement uses TRBV5-4 and TRBJ1-3, with a weak D call TRBD1 (6 bases). The CDR3 has 14 residues. V lost 4 bases and J 4 bases, leaving 12 bases between the germline ends. CDR1 and CDR2 (germline): SGHNT, YYREEE (reference sequence). The CDR3 protein is CASSLQGSGNTIYF. The CDR3 region has the DNA TGTGCCAGCAGCCTACAGGGTTCCGGAAACACCATATATTTT. The full variable domain, completed using reference TRBV5-4 and TRBJ1-3, is ETGVTQSPTHLIKTRGQQVTLRCSSQSGHNTVSWYQQALGQGPQFIFQYYREEENGRGNFPPRFSGLQFPNYSSELNVNALELDDSALYLCASSLQGSGNTIYFGEGSWLTVV.

Concerning this clone itself: Other DNA variants within this sample encode the same CDR3. J is TRBJ2-1 and V is TRBV9; D is perhaps TRBD2 (7 bases). CDR1 is SGDLS and CDR2 is YYNGEE in the germline V gene. The CDR3 is 13 residues long. The germline V and J ends were trimmed by 0 bases and 8 bases, with 9 bases remaining between them. The CDR3 bases are TGTGCCAGCAGCGTAGGCGGGGGCGATGAGCAGTTCTTC. Translation: CASSVGGGDEQFF.